The present T cell receptor beta chain was sequenced within a study of T cell repertoires in cytomegalovirus infection. The overall study: HLA-B-restricted CMV epitopes that are well studied, plus recently identified HLA-C-restricted ones, were used by the study. Public TCR beta signatures indicated both CMV infection and matching HLA type. Study conclusions and caveats: Ex vivo responses were dominated by HLA-C-restricted CMV-specific TCR beta clonotypes.

TCRdb independently ran MiXCR on the reads; one entry per CDR3 protein. This table holds roughly 800,000 distinct CDR3 sequences, around 29% found once. The ends were cut back, 0 bases at V and 0 bases at J, with 11 bases in the middle. The CDR3 loop spans 16 amino acids. From germline, CDR1 is LGHNA and CDR2 YSLEER. This clonotype showed up just a few times. As yet, its antigen is unknown. The sample was cultured CD8+ T cells from PBMCs, taken from culture after CMV antigen stimulation. This clonotype was obtained from a human donor in good health (CMV status not recorded). Some clones in this sample may be carry-over from other donors' samples. V gene TRBV4-3 combines with J gene TRBJ1-2; D unclear. CDR3 bases: TGCGCCAGCAGCCAAGACTACCTTACTGCTAACTATGGCTACACCTTC. This gives the protein CASSQDYLTANYGYTF.